Below, one TCR beta chain is given with its context. This clonotype appeared a few times. What this receptor recognizes is not known. No per-base quality is available; no much larger clone lies one base away. The library was generated by 5' RACE. Sequencer: Illumina HiSeq 2000. Template switching added a universal primer binding site, and the final cDNA carried a unique molecular identifier that allowed TCR cDNA molecules to be counted accurately. Specific primers in the conserved constant-segment region were used to synthesize first-strand cDNA for the TCR alpha and beta chains. To control for contamination, every cDNA library carried two barcodes: a SMART-Mk sample barcode plus Illumina barcodes. TruSeq adapter sequences along with Illumina sample barcodes were introduced in two successive PCR steps. The Illumina HiSeq platform was used with custom primers to sequence TCR alpha and beta cDNA libraries. Processing in the source paper ran as follows. MiGEC processed the raw reads to extract unique molecular identifiers, while MiXCR was used to determine the CDR3 positions. For each individual, recombination models were inferred using an EM algorithm with the repgenHMM and IGoR tools. The tcR package in R was used for shared clonotype analysis, with sharing normalized by the product of cloneset sizes. To study raw recombination without the effects of thymic and clonal selection, out-of-frame nonproductive sequences were analyzed. TCRdb applied fastp at Q25 and MiXCR to the public reads, then kept only in-frame beta chains. When rows share a CDR3 protein, they turn into one entry using the most common DNA and genes. In this record, the V and J calls reflect TCRdb's handling and not the investigators' own analysis. The sample table holds some 500,000 distinct CDR3 sequences, of which 12% to 15% were seen once. The ten largest clones take up around 0.52% of the sample.

This record belongs to a study of identical twins (dated by TCRdb to about 2016). With regard to the full study: TCR alpha and beta repertoires from monozygotic twins, unrelated adults of various ages and cord blood were deep-sequenced to test whether fetal clonotypes persist. To rule out contamination, replicate twin experiments were performed at different times with different library preparation protocols. What the work shows at the level of the full study, not this receptor alone: Because the same donors could not be followed over many years, conclusions were based on cross-sectional statistical analysis. Compared with coincidental sharing between unrelated individuals, out-of-frame TCR alpha sequences shared between twins had an excess of sequences with low generation probability. Fewer insertions were carried by abundant cord blood beta clonotypes, a similar but weaker trend appeared in young adult naive repertoires, and no such trend appeared in memory repertoires. Recombination models systematically underestimated out-of-frame TCR alpha sharing in monozygotic twins but agreed with sharing between unrelated individuals. Invariant T cells such as MAIT and iNKT could partly confound zero-insertion analyses, though diverse VJ usage argued against this for most clonotypes. The excess sharing between twins in beta out-of-frame sequences was weaker because fewer shared sequences reduced the signal-to-noise ratio.

Measured from the cysteine to the phenylalanine, the CDR3 is 12 residues long. Of the read, only the CDR3 DNA is kept; its 36 bases are in frame from base 1. CDR1 and CDR2 were assigned from the germline V gene as KGHSH and LQKENI. V is pared back by 6 bases and J by 8 bases, with 11 bases lying between the germline termini. Only healthy Caucasian donors were included. Three pairs of female monozygotic twins, all aged roughly 18 to 29 years, were included in the twin cohort. Positive isolation kits from Invitrogen were used to isolate CD4+ and CD8+ T cell populations. These data also formed part of another study, on yellow fever vaccine responses in identical twins. Taken from the second paper: The T cell response to vaccination in identical twins was reported by the authors to appear partly convergent and partly personalized. The study precisely tracked vaccine-responding T cell clones in identical twins.

The chain uses TRBV18 and TRBJ2-1, with an unclear D gene assignment. The receptor's source is a woman aged 18-35 years in good health. Sequenced sample: CD4+ T cells sorted from blood. Here the CDR3 is given as CASSSLGDEQFF. The nucleotides read TGTGCCAGCTCCTCTCTTGGCGATGAGCAGTTCTTC.